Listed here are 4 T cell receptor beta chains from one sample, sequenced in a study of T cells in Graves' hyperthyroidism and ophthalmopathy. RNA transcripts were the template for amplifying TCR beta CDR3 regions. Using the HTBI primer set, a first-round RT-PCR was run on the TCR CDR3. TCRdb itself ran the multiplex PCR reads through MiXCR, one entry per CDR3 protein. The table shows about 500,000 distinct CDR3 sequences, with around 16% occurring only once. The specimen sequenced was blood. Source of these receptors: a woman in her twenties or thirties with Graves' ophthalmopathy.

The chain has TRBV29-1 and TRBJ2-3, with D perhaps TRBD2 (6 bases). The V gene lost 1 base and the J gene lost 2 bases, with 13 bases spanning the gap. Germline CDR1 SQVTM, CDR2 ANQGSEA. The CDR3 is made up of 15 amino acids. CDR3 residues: CSVEGAVRDTDTQYF. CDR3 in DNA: TGCAGCGTTGAAGGGGCGGTGCGGGACACAGATACGCAGTATTTT.

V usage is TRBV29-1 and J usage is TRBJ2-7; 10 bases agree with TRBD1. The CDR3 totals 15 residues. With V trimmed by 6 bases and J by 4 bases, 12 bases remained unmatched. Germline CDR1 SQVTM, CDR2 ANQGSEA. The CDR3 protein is CSVAPRQGASYEQYF. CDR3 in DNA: TGCAGCGTCGCCCCGAGACAGGGGGCTTCGTACGAGCAGTACTTC.

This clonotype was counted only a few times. CDR3 loop: CASSQDRKNEQFF. The DNA for the CDR3 is TGTGCCAGCAGCCAAGACAGAAAAAATGAGCAGTTCTTC. The chain joins TRBV3-1 to TRBJ2-1; the D is unclear. With 0 bases removed from V and 7 bases from J, the gap between germline ends came to 7 bases. Germline V gene sequence: CDR1 LGHDT, CDR2 YNNKEL (reference sequence). This CDR3 is built from 13 residues.

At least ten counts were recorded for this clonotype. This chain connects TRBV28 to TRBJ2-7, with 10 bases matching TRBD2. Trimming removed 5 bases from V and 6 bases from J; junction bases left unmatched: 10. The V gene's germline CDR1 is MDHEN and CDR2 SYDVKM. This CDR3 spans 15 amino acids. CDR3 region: CASSPIIAGGGEQYF. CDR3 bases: TGTGCCAGCAGTCCGATCATAGCGGGGGGCGGCGAGCAGTACTTC.